This entry lists 2 T cell receptor beta chains sequenced from one sample in a study of blood T cell repertoires in COVID-19. Sequencing was performed with immunoSEQ multiplex PCR; in TCRdb, only in-frame clones are kept and a portion is missing. Of 300,000 to 350,000 clones in the sample, around 90% are singletons; the top ten hold about 2.3%. Sequencing used peripheral blood. Every receptor here comes from a man aged 18 to 30 with active or convalescent COVID-19.

This clone has more than one count but fewer than ten. The V and J genes are TRBV15 and TRBJ2-7; TRBD1 agrees at 8 bases. J lost 2 bases, V lost 0 bases, and 3 bases had no gene match. CDR3 length: 15 residues. Germline V lookup: CDR1 LNHNV, CDR2 YYDKDF (reference sequence). The CDR3 DNA is TGTGCCACCAGCAGAGATAGGACAGGGCCCTACGAGCAGTACTTC. Its translation is CATSRDRTGPYEQYF.

Notes on this clone: With a much larger clone just one base away, this may be a read error. The chain links TRBV5-1 to TRBJ2-7, with 10 bases lining up with TRBD2. Germline CDR1 is SGHRS and CDR2 is YFSETQ. This CDR3 contains 14 residues. The trim removed 1 base at V and 2 bases at J, leaving 0 bases unmatched. The CDR3 loop is CASSLTSGTYEQYF. CDR3 in DNA: TGCGCCAGCAGCTTGACTAGCGGGACCTACGAGCAGTACTTC.